This TCR beta chain was sequenced for a study of monozygotic twins with inflammatory bowel disease. Study results and caveats: Relative clonotype sharing with others was diminished in IBD patients versus healthy twins, particularly with disease activity.

Turning to this clonotype: Its antigen is currently unknown.

The UMIs carried a 6-nucleotide sample barcode, and they were added by template switching. TCRdb reprocessed the 5' RACE reads and reports one entry per CDR3 protein, with no DNA. The record lists fewer than 350,000 distinct CDR3 sequences, of which the ten most abundant hold approximately 2%. The receptor comes from a human donor with ulcerative colitis or Crohn's disease, or a healthy co-twin of an affected twin (not recorded which). Sequencing used blood.

CDR3 sequence: CATSRDRISYEQYF. The chain combines TRBV15 with TRBJ2-7. This CDR3 comprises 14 residues. Germline lookup yields CDR1 LNHNV and CDR2 YYDKDF (reference sequence). Looking up the rest from reference TRBV15 and TRBJ2-7 gives the full variable domain: DAMVIQNPRYQVTQFGKPVTLSCSQTLNHNVMYWYQQKSSQAPKLLFHYYDKDFNNEADTPDNFQSRRPNTSFCFLDIRSPGLGDTAMYLCATSRDRISYEQYFGPGTRLTVT.